The clone carrying this TCR beta chain was seen only a few times. Its target is not known. This record comes from a study of T cells after yellow fever vaccination. Findings and limits, study-wide: Abundant clonotypes from the bulk population could have been carried over as contaminants into FACS-sorted repertoires.

A single record per CDR3 protein comes from TCRdb applying MiXCR to the 5' RACE reads. The sample lists approximately 300,000 distinct CDR3 sequences; around 10% were seen once. Germline-derived CDR1 and CDR2 are SGHDT and YYEEEE. V dropped 7 bases and J dropped 1 base, with 12 bases sitting between them. This CDR3 is 13 amino acids long. This chain connects TRBV5-6 to TRBJ2-7; D unresolved. This specimen consisted of CD4+ T cells sorted from PBMCs, obtained 45 days after the yellow fever booster vaccination. The receptor's source is a man aged 18 to 29 who received the YFV17D yellow fever vaccine. The CDR3 reads CASHRASSYEQYF. For the CDR3, the DNA is TGTGCCAGCCATAGGGCCAGTTCCTACGAGCAGTACTTC.